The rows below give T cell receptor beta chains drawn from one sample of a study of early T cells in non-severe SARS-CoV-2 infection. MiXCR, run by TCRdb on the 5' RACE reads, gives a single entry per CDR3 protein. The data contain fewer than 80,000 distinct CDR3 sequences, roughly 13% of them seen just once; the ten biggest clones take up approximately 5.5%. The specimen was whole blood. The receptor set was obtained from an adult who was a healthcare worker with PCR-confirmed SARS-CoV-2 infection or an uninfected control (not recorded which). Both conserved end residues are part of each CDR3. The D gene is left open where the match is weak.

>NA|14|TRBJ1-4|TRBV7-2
CASSYGGSEGQLFF
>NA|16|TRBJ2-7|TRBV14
CASSHSPGLPGREQYF
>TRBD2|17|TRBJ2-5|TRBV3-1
CASSQLAGGPSRETQYF
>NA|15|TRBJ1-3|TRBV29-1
CSVDGDGSSGNTIYF
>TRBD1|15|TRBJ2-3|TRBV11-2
CASSPWTGSTDTQYF
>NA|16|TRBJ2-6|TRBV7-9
CASSKDRAVGANVLTF
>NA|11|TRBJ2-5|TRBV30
CAWSVRETQYF
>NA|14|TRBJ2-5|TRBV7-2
CASSLGTAQETQYF
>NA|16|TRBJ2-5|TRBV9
CASSARGGQTRETQYF
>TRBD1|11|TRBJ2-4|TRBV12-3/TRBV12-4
CASTTGQGQYF
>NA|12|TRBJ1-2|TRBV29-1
CSVEDRRESYTF
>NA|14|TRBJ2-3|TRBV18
CASSPPAGLGTQYF
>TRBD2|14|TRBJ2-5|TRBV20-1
CSARHSGRRETQYF
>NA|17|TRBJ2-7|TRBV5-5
CASSLLAASGGAYEQYF
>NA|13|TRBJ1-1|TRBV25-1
CASRFSLNTEAFF
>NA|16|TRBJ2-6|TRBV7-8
CASSPPTSSGANVLTF
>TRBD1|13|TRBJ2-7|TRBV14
CASSLTGGDGQYF
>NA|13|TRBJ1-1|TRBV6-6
CASSYTESTEAFF
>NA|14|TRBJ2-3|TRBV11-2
CASSWGVSTDTQYF
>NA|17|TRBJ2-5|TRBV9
CASSPRGAGNHQETQYF
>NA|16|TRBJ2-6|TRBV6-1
CASSETVSSGANVLTF
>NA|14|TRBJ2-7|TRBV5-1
CASSPLGGNYEQYF
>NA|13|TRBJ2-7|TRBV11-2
CASSLPGSEEQYF
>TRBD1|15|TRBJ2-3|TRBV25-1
CASSDGGQGIDTQYF
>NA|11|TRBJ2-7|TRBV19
CATSTLYEQYF
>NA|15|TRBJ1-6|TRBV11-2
CASSLDQAYNSPLHF
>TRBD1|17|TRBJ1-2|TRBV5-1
CASSPDLIQGTNYGYTF
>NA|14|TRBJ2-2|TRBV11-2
CASTKMQGTGELFF
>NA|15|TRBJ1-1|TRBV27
CASSSILNWGTEAFF
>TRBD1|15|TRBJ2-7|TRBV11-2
CASSLVGQATYEQYF
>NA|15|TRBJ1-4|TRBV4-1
CASSQDASRGEKLFF
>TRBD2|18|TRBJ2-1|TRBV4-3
CASSQAWVPSGRSNEQFF
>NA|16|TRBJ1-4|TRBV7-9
CASSLEPRLLNEKLFF
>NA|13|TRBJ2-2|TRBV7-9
CASSPFSTGELFF
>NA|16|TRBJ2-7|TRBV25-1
CASSQNREGSSYEQYF
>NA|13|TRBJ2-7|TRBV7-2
CATRPSGTYEQYF
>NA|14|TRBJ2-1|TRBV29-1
CSGEGRAEQNEQFF
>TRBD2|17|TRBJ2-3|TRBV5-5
CASSWGLAGASTDTQYF
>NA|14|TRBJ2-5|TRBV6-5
CASSYRQGLETQYF
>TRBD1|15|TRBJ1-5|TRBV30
CAWSLGQGTNQPQHF
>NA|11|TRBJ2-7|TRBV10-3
CAISASVEQYF
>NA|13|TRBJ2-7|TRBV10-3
CAISIQGPGEQYF
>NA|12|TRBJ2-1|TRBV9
CASSTGMGEQFF
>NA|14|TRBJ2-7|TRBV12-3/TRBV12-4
CASSFSRSSYEQYF
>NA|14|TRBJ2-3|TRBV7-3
CASSLIAGTDTQYF
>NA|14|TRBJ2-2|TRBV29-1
CSARGGRPAGELFF
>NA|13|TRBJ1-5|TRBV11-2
CASSLSGNQPQHF
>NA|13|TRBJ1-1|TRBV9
CASSVTSGTEAFF
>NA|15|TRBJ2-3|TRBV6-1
CASSWAHTTTDTQYF
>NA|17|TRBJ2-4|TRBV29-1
CSIRDTQPPIAKNIQYF
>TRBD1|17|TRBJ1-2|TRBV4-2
CASSHTDPRDSFYGYTF
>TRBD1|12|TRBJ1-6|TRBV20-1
CSARGSDSPLHF
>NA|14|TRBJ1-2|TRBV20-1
CSASVDREGYGYTF